This is a list of T cell receptor beta chains from one sample in a study of beta chain features in type 1 diabetes. The data were produced by immunoSEQ multiplex PCR, yet TCRdb's version contains in-frame clones alone and is incomplete. The table records about 230,000 clones, 16% of them present only once. Input material: naive CD4+ T cells from blood. The receptors originated from a man aged 30 to 39 with type 1 diabetes. The CDR3 runs from the conserved cysteine through the conserved F or W. The D gene is left open where the match is weak.

V gene | D gene | CDR3 protein
TRBV7-2 | NA | CASSPSSAGSSYEQYF
TRBV29-1 | TRBD1 | CSVDGQGTYEQYF
TRBV11-3 | NA | CASSLVPRAGWNEQFF
TRBV11-2 | TRBD1 | CASSSKLDRVSAFF
TRBV30 | TRBD2 | CAWSVDGALAGEETQYF
TRBV4-1 | NA | CASSRDGTIYYEQYF
TRBV7-2 | TRBD1 | CASSFSRQGLQYF
TRBV7-9 | NA | CASVGTASYEQYF
TRBV25-1 | NA | CASREGGSYEQYF
TRBV13 | TRBD1 | CASSTRTGNTEAFF
TRBV7-9 | NA | CASIVTSGTSLYF
TRBV5-1 | NA | CASSLAPAGEGANVLTF
TRBV4-1 | NA | CASSRTGTLNEQFF
TRBV5-4 | TRBD2 | CASSTQTSGSYEQYF
TRBV11-2 | NA | CASSGQETQYF
TRBV14 | TRBD1 | CASNSGQGNTGELFF
TRBV7-2 | NA | CASSLAADSTYEQYF
TRBV4-1 | NA | CASSPTGTTKNIQYF
TRBV5-1 | TRBD2 | CASSSYGGSQAQYF
TRBV28 | NA | CASSPQYGYTF
TRBV30 | NA | CAWSVWLNSPLHF
TRBV10-3 | TRBD2 | CAISENGRGTGELFF
TRBV4-1 | TRBD2 | CASSQDTSGSPNEQFF
TRBV6-5 | NA | CASSYSVGSYEQYF
TRBV7-9 | NA | CASSLGAGELNEQFF
TRBV4-2 | NA | CASSQDPQGGYTF
TRBV5-1 | NA | CASSFISYNTEAFF
TRBV7-9 | TRBD1 | CASSLPLDRVQGYTF
TRBV7-2 | TRBD2 | CASSFGRPSYEQYF
TRBV5-4 | NA | CASSLIDYNNEQFF
TRBV29-1 | NA | CSSWGQGPADEQFF
TRBV9 | NA | CASSVQANSGNTIYF
TRBV30 | NA | CASASGANVLTF
TRBV9 | NA | CASSSHGDLSTDTQYF